A single sample gave rise to the 24 T cell receptor beta chains below, sequenced in a study of cytomegalovirus exposure and HLA in healthy donors. PCR involved 60 Vbeta and 13 Jbeta primers. Sequenced by immunoSEQ multiplex PCR; TCRdb stores in-frame clones only, minus some. The data contain fewer than 150,000 clones, 55% to 80% of them singletons. The sequenced sample was PBMCs. These receptors were obtained from a human donor in good health.

The chain combines TRBV13 with TRBJ1-5, with D unresolved. This CDR3 has 14 residues. V was clipped by 2 bases and J by 4 bases, with 9 bases between them. CDR1 PRHDT and CDR2 FYEKMQ come from the germline V gene (reference sequence). CDR3 in DNA: TGTGCCAGCAGCTTAAGAGGCGGGAATCAGCCCCAGCATTTT. This sequence encodes CASSLRGGNQPQHF.

V usage is TRBV7-3 and J usage is TRBJ2-3; maybe TRBD2 (5 bases). V shed 0 bases and J shed 5 bases, with 6 bases lying between them. Germline CDR1 SGHTA, CDR2 FQGTGA. The CDR3 consists of 13 residues. CDR3 sequence reads: CASSLTGRDTQYF. The CDR3, as DNA: TGTGCCAGCAGCTTAACAGGGAGAGATACGCAGTATTTT.

The chain has TRBV9 and TRBJ1-1, with 8 bases identical to TRBD1. From germline, CDR1 is SGDLS and CDR2 YYNGEE. V gave up 0 bases and J gave up 8 bases; unmatched junction bases: 0. The CDR3 is 12 amino acids. This CDR3 reads CASSVGTGEAFF. The CDR3 DNA reads as TGTGCCAGCAGCGTAGGGACAGGGGAAGCTTTCTTT.

This chain connects TRBV19 to TRBJ1-5; weak D call: TRBD1 (5 bases). The CDR3 contains 15 residues. V was shortened by 3 bases and J by 5 bases, with 14 bases between the two germline ends. Germline V gives CDR1 LNHDA, CDR2 SQIVND (reference sequence). The CDR3 protein is CASSMLGQGYQPQHF. CDR3 coding DNA: TGTGCCAGTAGTATGCTCGGGCAGGGTTATCAGCCCCAGCATTTT. Drawing the rest from reference TRBV19 and TRBJ1-5, the complete variable domain is DGGITQSPKYLFRKEGQNVTLSCEQNLNHDAMYWYRQDPGQGLRLIYYSQIVNDFQKGDIAEGYSVSREKKESFPLTVTSAQKNPTAFYLCASSMLGQGYQPQHFGDGTRLSIL.

The chain joins TRBV7-9 to TRBJ1-4; TRBD1 is a possible D gene (5 bases). The CDR3 is made up of 13 amino acids. The V end lost 5 bases, the J end lost 8 bases, and 12 bases lay between the germline ends. Germline V gene sequence: CDR1 SEHNR, CDR2 FQNEAQ (reference sequence). The chain's CDR3 is CASSRGTREKLFF. Written as DNA, the CDR3 is TGTGCCAGCAGCCGGGGGACTCGCGAAAAACTGTTTTTT.

This chain connects TRBV25-1 to TRBJ2-7, with 8 bases fitting TRBD1. The V segment lost 2 bases and the J segment 5 bases; nucleotides outside the gene matches: 5. The V gene's germline CDR1 is MGHDK and CDR2 SYGVNS. The CDR3 runs to 14 residues. CDR3 loop: CASSEGTGVDEQYF. The CDR3 DNA sequence: TGTGCCAGCAGTGAAGGGACAGGAGTTGACGAGCAGTACTTC.

The chain carries TRBV5-1 and TRBJ2-7, with TRBD2 matching over 7 bases. This CDR3 has 13 amino acids. CDR1 and CDR2 (germline): SGHRS, YFSETQ. The V gene end was trimmed by 0 bases and the J gene end by 7 bases; junction bases not matched to a gene: 4. The CDR3 loop is CASSLAGEGEQYF. CDR3 DNA sequence: TGCGCCAGCAGCTTGGCCGGGGAGGGGGAGCAGTACTTC. Full variable domain (outside the CDR3, taken from reference TRBV5-1 and TRBJ2-7): KAGVTQTPRYLIKTRGQQVTLSCSPISGHRSVSWYQQTPGQGLQFLFEYFSETQRNKGNFPGRFSGRQFSNSRSEMNVSTLELGDSALYLCASSLAGEGEQYFGPGTRLTVT.

The V gene is TRBV5-1, the J gene TRBJ1-4; D not certain. CDR1 and CDR2 (germline): SGHRS, YFSETQ. Trimming cost V 0 bases and J 4 bases, with 13 bases left between them. The CDR3 covers 16 residues. The CDR3 reads CASSLDPLPYNEKLFF. The CDR3, as DNA: TGCGCCAGCAGCTTGGATCCACTTCCTTATAATGAAAAACTGTTTTTT.

This clone was counted a single time. The chain carries TRBV6-5 and TRBJ1-6; the match to TRBD1 covers 7 bases. With 7 bases clipped from V and 7 bases from J, the junction kept 4 bases outside the gene matches. The CDR3 consists of 13 residues. Germline V CDR1 and CDR2: MNHEY, SVGAGI. CDR3 sequence (DNA): TGTGCCAGCAATAGGGGGCCGAATTCACCCCTCCACTTT. As protein: CASNRGPNSPLHF.

The chain combines TRBV6-5 with TRBJ2-7; tentative D call: TRBD2 (7 bases). Germline V lookup: CDR1 MNHEY, CDR2 SVGAGI. This CDR3 spans 14 amino acids. Deletions cut 6 bases from V and 7 bases from J, with 19 bases between. CDR3 DNA: TGTGCCAGCAGCTACGATGGGGGGGCGGGGGAGCAGTACTTC. It yields the protein CASSYDGGAGEQYF.

This clone was seen more than once but under ten times. The rearrangement joins TRBV7-9 to TRBJ2-5; 7 bases map to TRBD1. With V trimmed by 5 bases and J by 4 bases, 10 bases remained unmatched. The CDR3 is made up of 15 amino acids. Per germline, CDR1 SEHNR and CDR2 FQNEAQ (reference sequence). The CDR3 reads CASSRGDSFGETQYF. The CDR3, as DNA: TGTGCCAGCAGCAGAGGGGACAGCTTCGGAGAGACCCAGTACTTC.

V usage is TRBV10-3 and J usage is TRBJ1-1; 9 bases fit TRBD1. V shed 0 bases, J shed 7 bases, and the junction held 3 bases outside the gene matches. Germline-derived CDR1 and CDR2 are ENHRY and SYGVKD. There are 14 residues in the CDR3. The CDR3 here is CAISESGQGNEAFF. The CDR3 DNA reads TGTGCCATCAGTGAGTCAGGACAGGGGAATGAAGCTTTCTTT.

The table lists this clone with a few counts. This chain uses TRBV27 with TRBJ1-5; D is unresolved. V was clipped by 6 bases and J by 4 bases, with 7 bases between them. The CDR3 sequence is 12 residues long. Germline CDR1 is MNHEY and CDR2 is SMNVEV (reference sequence). The CDR3 protein is CASRSGNQPQHF. In DNA form, the CDR3 reads TGTGCCAGCAGATCGGGGAATCAGCCCCAGCATTTT.

J is TRBJ2-1 and V is TRBV2; 9 bases are a match to TRBD2. The CDR3 spans 15 residues. Germline V gene sequence: CDR1 SNHLY, CDR2 FYNNEI. With V trimmed by 2 bases and J by 10 bases, 9 bases remained unmatched. For the CDR3, the DNA is TGTGCCAGCAGTGAACTCGCGGGGGGGATAGGGGAGCAGTTCTTC. Translation gives CASSELAGGIGEQFF.

The V gene is TRBV2, the J gene TRBJ1-2; the match to TRBD1 covers 9 bases. CDR1 is SNHLY and CDR2 is FYNNEI in the germline V gene. V shed 6 bases, J shed 6 bases, and the junction held 8 bases outside the gene matches. The CDR3 sequence is 14 residues long. The CDR3, as DNA: TGTGCCAGCAGGTTAACCGGGACAGGGAATGGCTACACCTTC. Translation gives CASRLTGTGNGYTF.

This chain links TRBV7-9 with TRBJ2-2, with D possibly matching TRBD1 (5 bases). Looked up from germline, CDR1 is SEHNR and CDR2 is FQNEAQ (reference sequence). CDR3 length: 14 residues. The germline V and J ends were trimmed by 1 base and 3 bases, with 6 bases remaining between them. CDR3 nucleotide sequence: TGTGCCAGCAGCTTAGGACAGCACACCGGGGAGCTGTTTTTT. Its translation: CASSLGQHTGELFF.

The J gene is TRBJ2-3, the V gene TRBV29-1, with D possibly matching TRBD2 (6 bases). Germline V gives CDR1 SQVTM, CDR2 ANQGSEA. The CDR3 totals 14 residues. The V end lost 4 bases, the J end lost 0 bases, and 11 bases lay between the germline ends. The CDR3 protein is CSVGDFGSTDTQYF. Here the CDR3 DNA reads TGCAGCGTTGGGGACTTTGGGAGCACAGATACGCAGTATTTT.

The chain links TRBV4-2 to TRBJ2-1, with 9 bases identical to TRBD2. This CDR3 contains 15 residues. J was trimmed by 6 bases and V by 1 base; bases with no gene match: 4. Germline loops: CDR1 LGHNA, CDR2 YNFKEQ. The CDR3 sequence is CASSQVLAGTNEQFF. CDR3 DNA: TGTGCCAGCAGCCAAGTGCTAGCGGGGACCAATGAGCAGTTCTTC.

This chain joins TRBV27 and TRBJ2-7, with TRBD2 identical over 10 bases. This CDR3 has 15 residues. V was clipped by 6 bases and J by 2 bases; unmatched bases: 7. Germline CDR1 MNHEY, CDR2 SMNVEV (reference sequence). This CDR3 reads CASRSGLAPTYEQYF. DNA of the CDR3: TGTGCCAGCAGATCGGGACTAGCGCCTACCTACGAGCAGTACTTC.

The chain employs TRBV6-1 and TRBJ1-3; 10 positions match TRBD1. The CDR3 sequence is 16 residues long. Trimming took 4 bases from V and 7 from J; bases not matched to a gene: 10. Per germline, CDR1 MNHNS and CDR2 SASEGT. CDR3 nucleotides: TGTGCCAGCAGTGCCCCGGGACAGGGGAGAAGGAACACCATATATTTT. It is translated as CASSAPGQGRRNTIYF.

V is TRBV9 and J is TRBJ2-3, with TRBD2 matching over 8 bases. The germline V gene has CDR1 SGDLS and CDR2 YYNGEE. The CDR3 runs to 16 residues. J gave up 4 bases and V 1 base, and 8 bases lay outside the gene matches. DNA for the CDR3: TGTGCCAGCAGCGTAAGCGAGCGGGAGTACTCAGATACGCAGTATTTT. Translated: CASSVSEREYSDTQYF. Full variable domain (rest looked up from reference TRBV9 and TRBJ2-3): DSGVTQTPKHLITATGQRVTLRCSPRSGDLSVYWYQQSLDQGLQFLIQYYNGEERAKGNILERFSAQQFPDLHSELNLSSLELGDSALYFCASSVSEREYSDTQYFGPGTRLTVL.

This clone was counted a few times. The chain uses TRBV15 and TRBJ2-3, with D perhaps TRBD1 (7 bases). In germline, CDR1 is LNHNV, CDR2 YYDKDF (reference sequence). The CDR3 is made up of 16 amino acids. V dropped 2 bases and J dropped 4 bases, with 16 bases sitting between them. The CDR3, as DNA: TGTGCCACCAGCAGATACGACAGGGAGGCCGCAGATACGCAGTATTTT. It codes for CATSRYDREAADTQYF.

The chain has TRBV13 and TRBJ2-7; a possible D gene is TRBD1 (5 bases). The CDR3 is 14 residues long. The germline V gene has CDR1 PRHDT and CDR2 FYEKMQ (reference sequence). V was pared by 1 base and J by 2 bases, with 9 bases between. The CDR3 region is CASSLVTEPYEQYF. DNA for the CDR3: TGTGCCAGCAGCTTAGTGACAGAGCCCTACGAGCAGTACTTC.

The chain carries TRBV6-1 and TRBJ2-3; 12 bases match TRBD2. The V gene's germline CDR1 is MNHNS and CDR2 SASEGT. V shed 4 bases, J shed 1 base, and the junction held 6 bases outside the gene matches. This CDR3 is 17 amino acids long. CDR3 region: CASSGLAGGSRTDTQYF. The CDR3 coding sequence is TGTGCCAGCAGTGGGCTAGCGGGGGGGTCACGCACAGATACGCAGTATTTT.